The rows below give T cell receptor beta chains drawn from one sample of a study of blood T cell repertoires in COVID-19. Assay used: immunoSEQ multiplex PCR; TCRdb lists only in-frame clones, some missing. This table holds 250,000 or so clones, around 84% found once. The specimen sequenced was PBMCs or T cells enriched from blood (not recorded which). The receptor source for this set is a middle-aged man who had recovered from COVID-19. Both conserved end residues are part of each CDR3. A D gene is named only where the DNA matches it firmly. Some rows have no size entry. The others give once, few or many, or a class for an expanded clone.

clone_size: NA; d_call: TRBD1; v_call: TRBV27; j_call: TRBJ2-7; cdr3_nt: TGTGCCAGCAGTTCCGGACAGGGGGCCTACGAGCAGTACTTC; cdr3_aa: CASSSGQGAYEQYF
clone_size: NA; d_call: TRBD2; v_call: TRBV19; j_call: TRBJ2-1; cdr3_nt: TGTGCCAGTGTGGGAGGGGAAGTTCAGGGATTCTACAATGAGCAGTTCTTC; cdr3_aa: CASVGGEVQGFYNEQFF
clone_size: NA; d_call: NA; v_call: TRBV4-3; j_call: TRBJ1-2; cdr3_nt: TGCGCCAGCAGCCAAGACATCCCCGGCCGGCGGGGCTACACCTTC; cdr3_aa: CASSQDIPGRRGYTF
clone_size: NA; d_call: TRBD1; v_call: TRBV7-9; j_call: TRBJ1-5; cdr3_nt: TGTGCCAGCAGTCTAGGGGGGACAGAACATCAGCCCCAGCATTTT; cdr3_aa: CASSLGGTEHQPQHF
clone_size: NA; d_call: TRBD1; v_call: TRBV9; j_call: TRBJ1-3; cdr3_nt: TGTGCCAGCAGCAACTCAGGACAGGGAGGTTACACCATATATTTT; cdr3_aa: CASSNSGQGGYTIYF
clone_size: few; d_call: NA; v_call: TRBV30; j_call: TRBJ1-5; cdr3_nt: TGTGCCTGGAGTCCTTCTACGGGAGGTCAGCCCCAGCATTTT; cdr3_aa: CAWSPSTGGQPQHF
clone_size: NA; d_call: NA; v_call: TRBV11-3; j_call: TRBJ2-7; cdr3_nt: TGTGCCAGCAGCTGGGGACACGGCTACGAGCAGTACTTC; cdr3_aa: CASSWGHGYEQYF
clone_size: NA; d_call: TRBD2; v_call: TRBV5-5; j_call: TRBJ2-7; cdr3_nt: TGTGCCAGCAGCTTGGTCGGGAGGGAGGACGAGCAGTACTTC; cdr3_aa: CASSLVGREDEQYF
clone_size: NA; d_call: TRBD1; v_call: TRBV28; j_call: TRBJ1-6; cdr3_nt: TGTGCCAGCAGTTTCGGTGGACAGGGTAACCCCTATAATTCACCCCTCCACTTT; cdr3_aa: CASSFGGQGNPYNSPLHF
clone_size: NA; d_call: TRBD1; v_call: TRBV7-9; j_call: TRBJ1-3; cdr3_nt: TGTGCCAGCAGCTTAGAAACAGGGGGCGGAAACACCATATATTTT; cdr3_aa: CASSLETGGGNTIYF
clone_size: NA; d_call: NA; v_call: TRBV10-3; j_call: TRBJ2-5; cdr3_nt: TGTGCCATCAATGGTCCGGGGAGAGAGACCCAGTACTTC; cdr3_aa: CAINGPGRETQYF
clone_size: NA; d_call: NA; v_call: TRBV7-9; j_call: TRBJ2-7; cdr3_nt: TGTGCCAGCAGCCCCCGCTTGGGCGTCTCCGAGCAGTACTTC; cdr3_aa: CASSPRLGVSEQYF
clone_size: NA; d_call: TRBD2; v_call: TRBV28; j_call: TRBJ2-7; cdr3_nt: TGTGCCATCCGGGAGACTAGCGGGCCCTCGGGCGAGCAGTACTTC; cdr3_aa: CAIRETSGPSGEQYF
clone_size: NA; d_call: TRBD1; v_call: TRBV28; j_call: TRBJ1-2; cdr3_nt: TGTGCCAGCAGCTGGGACAGGAACCATGGCTACACCTTC; cdr3_aa: CASSWDRNHGYTF
clone_size: NA; d_call: TRBD1; v_call: TRBV5-5; j_call: TRBJ2-7; cdr3_nt: TGTGCCAGCAGCCCCGGGACAGGGGGCTGGGAGCAGTACTTC; cdr3_aa: CASSPGTGGWEQYF
clone_size: NA; d_call: NA; v_call: TRBV2; j_call: TRBJ2-3; cdr3_nt: TGTGCCAGCAGTGAAACCCCCAGATCCACAGATACGCAGTATTTT; cdr3_aa: CASSETPRSTDTQYF
clone_size: NA; d_call: TRBD1; v_call: TRBV30; j_call: TRBJ1-1; cdr3_nt: TGTGCCTGGCTTCCGGGACAGGGATGGTACACTGAAGCTTTCTTT; cdr3_aa: CAWLPGQGWYTEAFF
clone_size: NA; d_call: NA; v_call: TRBV18; j_call: TRBJ2-1; cdr3_nt: TGTGCCAGCTCACCACCGGCGGGGAGCTCCTACAATGAGCAGTTCTTC; cdr3_aa: CASSPPAGSSYNEQFF
clone_size: once; d_call: TRBD2; v_call: TRBV12-3/TRBV12-4; j_call: TRBJ2-1; cdr3_nt: TGTGCCAGCAGCCCGACTAGCGGGATCGAGCAGTTCTTC; cdr3_aa: CASSPTSGIEQFF
clone_size: NA; d_call: TRBD1; v_call: TRBV9; j_call: TRBJ1-4; cdr3_nt: TGTGCCAGCAGCGCAAACCCGACAGGGGCCGCTGAAAAACTGTTTTTT; cdr3_aa: CASSANPTGAAEKLFF
clone_size: NA; d_call: NA; v_call: TRBV7-8; j_call: TRBJ1-2; cdr3_nt: TGTGCCAGCAGCTTAGGTATATATGGCTACACCTTC; cdr3_aa: CASSLGIYGYTF
clone_size: NA; d_call: TRBD2; v_call: TRBV19; j_call: TRBJ2-3; cdr3_nt: TGTGCCAGTAGTATCCGGCTAGCGGACACAGATACGCAGTATTTT; cdr3_aa: CASSIRLADTDTQYF
clone_size: once; d_call: TRBD2; v_call: TRBV24-1; j_call: TRBJ2-1; cdr3_nt: TGTGCCACCGGGACTAGCGGGAGTAGTGATGAGCAGTTCTTC; cdr3_aa: CATGTSGSSDEQFF
clone_size: NA; d_call: TRBD2; v_call: TRBV3-1/TRBV3-2; j_call: TRBJ2-3; cdr3_nt: TGTGCCAGCAGCCAAGTAGCGGGGGGGGAAGATACGCAGTATTTT; cdr3_aa: CASSQVAGGEDTQYF
clone_size: NA; d_call: NA; v_call: TRBV5-5; j_call: TRBJ1-4; cdr3_nt: TGTGCCAGCAGCTTGGTGCGGAATGAAAAACTGTTTTTT; cdr3_aa: CASSLVRNEKLFF
clone_size: NA; d_call: NA; v_call: TRBV4-3; j_call: TRBJ1-2; cdr3_nt: TGCGCCAGCAGCCAAGATCAACAGTCCGCGTATGGCTACACCTTC; cdr3_aa: CASSQDQQSAYGYTF
clone_size: NA; d_call: NA; v_call: TRBV6-5; j_call: TRBJ1-2; cdr3_nt: TGTGCCAGCAATGGGGCAGGGGAGACCTATGGCTACACCTTC; cdr3_aa: CASNGAGETYGYTF
clone_size: NA; d_call: TRBD1; v_call: TRBV19; j_call: TRBJ1-1; cdr3_nt: TGTGCCAGTAGAACCGGGACAGGGCTTCTGAACACTGAAGCTTTCTTT; cdr3_aa: CASRTGTGLLNTEAFF
clone_size: NA; d_call: TRBD1; v_call: TRBV7-9; j_call: TRBJ1-2; cdr3_nt: TGTGCCAGCAGCTTTACAGGGGCCGGCTACACCTTC; cdr3_aa: CASSFTGAGYTF
clone_size: NA; d_call: NA; v_call: TRBV6-5; j_call: TRBJ1-4; cdr3_nt: TGTGCCAGCAGCCCCGGAGGCGCGGCTGAAAAACTGTTTTTT; cdr3_aa: CASSPGGAAEKLFF
clone_size: NA; d_call: TRBD2; v_call: TRBV27; j_call: TRBJ2-7; cdr3_nt: TGTGCCAGCAAAAAAAGTGGGACTAGCGAGTATCAGCAGTACTTC; cdr3_aa: CASKKSGTSEYQQYF
clone_size: NA; d_call: NA; v_call: TRBV6-5; j_call: TRBJ1-6; cdr3_nt: TGTGCCAGCAGTTACGAGAGCGGAATAACAAATTCACCCCTCCACTTT; cdr3_aa: CASSYESGITNSPLHF
clone_size: NA; d_call: NA; v_call: TRBV11-2; j_call: TRBJ1-2; cdr3_nt: TGTGCCAGCAGCTTTCCCAGGGGCTATGGCTACACCTTC; cdr3_aa: CASSFPRGYGYTF
clone_size: NA; d_call: NA; v_call: TRBV11-3; j_call: TRBJ2-1; cdr3_nt: TGTGCCAGCAGCCCGACAGACAGCGATGAGCAGTTCTTC; cdr3_aa: CASSPTDSDEQFF
clone_size: NA; d_call: NA; v_call: TRBV18; j_call: TRBJ1-2; cdr3_nt: TGTGCCAGCTCACAACAGGAGAACTATGGCTACACCTTC; cdr3_aa: CASSQQENYGYTF
clone_size: NA; d_call: TRBD1; v_call: TRBV15; j_call: TRBJ2-7; cdr3_nt: TGTGCCACCAGCGCGCGCCGACAGGGCGACGAGCAGTACTTC; cdr3_aa: CATSARRQGDEQYF
clone_size: NA; d_call: NA; v_call: TRBV3-1/TRBV3-2; j_call: TRBJ1-4; cdr3_nt: TGTGCCAGCAGCACAGGGTCGCATGAAAAACTGTTTTTT; cdr3_aa: CASSTGSHEKLFF